The rows below give T cell receptor beta chains drawn from one sample of a study of blood T cell repertoires in COVID-19. Profiling relied on immunoSEQ multiplex PCR, and the TCRdb table lists in-frame clones only, not all of them. The sample records hundreds of thousands of clones, approximately 90% being singletons. What was sequenced was PBMCs or T cells enriched from blood (not recorded which). Receptor source: a woman between 35 and 50 years old who had recovered from COVID-19. Both conserved end residues are part of each CDR3. D genes are given only for firm matches. Clone size appears in some rows only: once, few, many, or a class for an expanded clone.

clone size | J gene | CDR3 length | D gene | V gene | CDR3 protein | CDR3 DNA
few | TRBJ2-5 | 17 | . | TRBV18 | CASSTRTGLAQQETQYF | TGTGCCAGCTCAACAAGGACTGGGCTAGCGCAACAAGAGACCCAGTACTTC
once | TRBJ1-6 | 14 | . | TRBV28 | CASSLPGDNSPLHF | TGTGCCAGCAGTTTACCCGGGGATAATTCACCCCTCCACTTT
. | TRBJ1-3 | 19 | TRBD1 | TRBV2 | CASSEAWPGGYNSGNTIYF | TGTGCCAGCAGTGAAGCATGGCCAGGGGGTTACAACTCTGGAAACACCATATATTTT
. | TRBJ1-2 | 16 | TRBD1 | TRBV7-9 | CASSLGRGRGPNGYTF | TGTGCCAGCAGCTTAGGGAGGGGCAGGGGGCCCAATGGCTACACCTTC
once | TRBJ2-3 | 13 | . | TRBV9 | CASSSRGTDTQYF | TGTGCCAGCAGCTCAAGGGGAACAGATACGCAGTATTTT
. | TRBJ1-5 | 18 | TRBD1 | TRBV7-2 | CASSPSVQGARSNQPQHF | TGTGCCAGCAGCCCCTCGGTACAGGGGGCGCGGAGCAATCAGCCCCAGCATTTT
. | TRBJ1-5 | 15 | . | TRBV19 | CATRTRGPGHQPQHF | TGTGCCACCCGCACGCGGGGGCCGGGCCATCAGCCCCAGCATTTT
. | TRBJ2-5 | 19 | . | TRBV4-2 | CASSQEGPSSAILQETQYF | TGTGCCAGCAGCCAAGAAGGACCATCTAGCGCTATACTCCAAGAGACCCAGTACTTC
. | TRBJ1-3 | 17 | TRBD1 | TRBV7-2 | CASSLEGTAFSGNTIYF | TGTGCCAGCAGCCTAGAGGGGACAGCCTTCTCTGGAAACACCATATATTTT
. | TRBJ1-2 | 14 | . | TRBV28 | CASSLGAVTYGYTF | TGTGCCAGCAGTTTAGGAGCAGTCACCTATGGCTACACCTTC
. | TRBJ1-2 | 15 | TRBD1 | TRBV6-5 | CASRRPGGGLYGYTF | TGTGCCAGCAGGCGACCAGGAGGGGGCCTCTATGGCTACACCTTC
once | TRBJ2-5 | 18 | TRBD1 | TRBV7-3 | CASSLGRGRVHGRETQYF | TGTGCCAGCAGCTTGGGCAGGGGGCGCGTACATGGGAGGGAGACCCAGTACTTC
. | TRBJ2-7 | 11 | TRBD2 | TRBV20-1 | CSARSGGEQYF | TGCAGTGCTAGATCCGGGGGGGAGCAGTACTTC
. | TRBJ2-7 | 15 | TRBD1 | TRBV24-1 | CATSDGTASSYEQYF | TGTGCCACCAGTGATGGGACAGCTAGCTCCTACGAGCAGTACTTC
. | TRBJ2-1 | 17 | TRBD1 | TRBV4-2 | CASSLRTGQGIFFEQFF | TGTGCCAGCAGCCTTCGAACCGGACAGGGGATTTTTTTTGAGCAGTTCTTC
few | TRBJ2-7 | 14 | TRBD2 | TRBV3-1/TRBV3-2 | CASSQGGVPYEQYF | TGTGCCAGCAGCCAGGGAGGGGTGCCCTACGAGCAGTACTTC
once | TRBJ2-2 | 15 | . | TRBV30 | CAWSSLGANTGELFF | TGTGCCTGGAGTTCATTAGGGGCAAACACCGGGGAGCTGTTTTTT
. | TRBJ2-2 | 14 | . | TRBV5-1 | CASGAQGNTGELFF | TGCGCCAGCGGGGCTCAGGGAAACACCGGGGAGCTGTTTTTT
. | TRBJ2-1 | 15 | . | TRBV9 | CASSASADFSNEQFF | TGTGCCAGCAGCGCCTCCGCGGACTTCAGTAATGAGCAGTTCTTC
. | TRBJ2-1 | 17 | TRBD2 | TRBV3-1/TRBV3-2 | CASSLSPGTSVYNEQFF | TGTGCCAGCAGCCTCAGCCCCGGGACTAGCGTTTACAATGAGCAGTTCTTC
. | TRBJ2-7 | 15 | TRBD2 | TRBV19 | CASRDSGGPAYEQYF | TGTGCCAGTAGGGATAGCGGGGGGCCCGCCTACGAGCAGTACTTC
. | TRBJ2-7 | 15 | . | TRBV5-4 | CASSTLTGKGYEQYF | TGTGCCAGCAGCACCTTAACAGGGAAGGGGTACGAGCAGTACTTC
. | TRBJ2-2 | 19 | TRBD2 | TRBV7-3 | CASSLRVASGGLEDGELFF | TGTGCCAGCAGCTTAAGGGTCGCGAGCGGGGGCCTCGAGGACGGGGAGCTGTTTTTT
. | TRBJ2-1 | 16 | TRBD2 | TRBV18 | CASSPLGLAGVYEQFF | TGTGCCAGCTCACCACTCGGGCTAGCGGGGGTATATGAGCAGTTCTTC
. | TRBJ1-1 | 13 | . | TRBV18 | CASSPRQRDQAFF | TGTGCCAGCTCACCACGACAGCGGGACCAAGCTTTCTTT
. | TRBJ2-1 | 15 | TRBD2 | TRBV9 | CASSPSGAGGNEQFF | TGTGCCAGCAGCCCTAGCGGTGCGGGGGGAAATGAGCAGTTCTTC
once | TRBJ2-2 | 16 | TRBD2 | TRBV7-9 | CASSLEVLAGTGELFF | TGTGCCAGCAGCTTAGAGGTACTAGCGGGGACCGGGGAGCTGTTTTTT
. | TRBJ1-4 | 15 | . | TRBV7-9 | CASSQFGREVEKLFF | TGTGCCAGCTCTCAGTTCGGCAGGGAGGTCGAAAAACTGTTTTTT
. | TRBJ2-1 | 18 | TRBD2 | TRBV11-3 | CASSLVAQTGRARDEQFF | TGTGCCAGCAGCTTAGTGGCCCAGACCGGGAGGGCCAGGGATGAGCAGTTCTTC
. | TRBJ1-4 | 14 | . | TRBV27 | CASNFRDTLKKTFF | TGTGCCAGCAACTTCCGGGACACGCTGAAAAAGACGTTTTTT
. | TRBJ1-5 | 13 | . | TRBV6-6 | CASSLVSNQPQHF | TGTGCCAGCAGTTTAGTAAGCAATCAGCCCCAGCATTTT
. | TRBJ1-6 | 14 | TRBD1 | TRBV3-1/TRBV3-2 | CASSSQGALSPLHF | TGTGCCAGCAGCTCACAGGGGGCCCTATCACCCCTCCACTTT
. | TRBJ1-3 | 13 | TRBD1 | TRBV2 | CASGWDREFSIYF | TGTGCCAGCGGCTGGGACAGGGAGTTCTCCATATATTTT
. | TRBJ1-2 | 16 | . | TRBV3-1/TRBV3-2 | CASSPSRDTLNYGYTF | TGTGCCAGCAGCCCGTCCCGGGACACCCTTAACTATGGCTACACCTTC
. | TRBJ1-6 | 14 | TRBD1 | TRBV5-4 | CASSLRGGYSPLHF | TGTGCCAGCAGCTTGAGAGGGGGCTACTCACCCCTCCACTTT
. | TRBJ1-5 | 15 | . | TRBV19 | CASSMGGGARQPQHF | TGTGCCAGTAGTATGGGCGGGGGGGCGAGGCAGCCCCAGCATTTT
. | TRBJ2-7 | 15 | TRBD2 | TRBV11-3 | CASSLGTSPPDEQYF | TGTGCCAGCAGCTTGGGGACTAGTCCTCCGGACGAGCAGTACTTC
. | TRBJ2-1 | 15 | TRBD1 | TRBV11-1 | CASRSPRTGLNEQFF | TGTGCCAGCAGGTCCCCACGGACAGGGTTAAATGAGCAGTTCTTC
. | TRBJ2-7 | 14 | TRBD1 | TRBV5-4 | CASSLAGLQGPQYF | TGTGCCAGCAGCTTGGCCGGTTTACAGGGGCCACAGTACTTC
. | TRBJ1-2 | 13 | . | TRBV28 | CASSSTIHYGYTF | TGTGCCAGCAGTTCGACTATCCACTATGGCTACACCTTC
. | TRBJ2-3 | 14 | . | TRBV9 | CASSFQAVPDTQYF | TGTGCCAGCAGCTTTCAAGCGGTCCCAGATACGCAGTATTTT
. | TRBJ2-1 | 14 | TRBD1 | TRBV7-2 | CASSRDSSYNEQFF | TGTGCCAGCAGCCGGGACAGTTCTTACAATGAGCAGTTCTTC
. | TRBJ1-6 | 15 | TRBD1 | TRBV7-2 | CASSTTGSYNSPLHF | TGTGCCAGCAGCACGACAGGGTCCTATAATTCACCCCTCCACTTT
. | TRBJ1-2 | 17 | TRBD1 | TRBV5-5 | CASSLGDRGQGDYGYTF | TGTGCCAGCAGCTTGGGTGACAGGGGACAGGGGGACTATGGCTACACCTTC
. | TRBJ1-2 | 15 | . | TRBV27 | CASSYSPRAPYGYTF | TGTGCCAGCAGTTACAGCCCCAGAGCCCCCTATGGCTACACCTTC
. | TRBJ2-5 | 16 | TRBD2 | TRBV2 | CASSLPGLAGAETQYF | TGTGCCAGCAGCCTACCGGGACTAGCGGGAGCAGAGACCCAGTACTTC
. | TRBJ1-4 | 14 | TRBD1 | TRBV10-2 | CASSETGGNEKLFF | TGCGCCAGCAGTGAGACAGGGGGTAATGAAAAACTGTTTTTT
. | TRBJ2-7 | 15 | TRBD1 | TRBV7-2 | CASSFWDRGDYEQYF | TGTGCCAGCAGCTTCTGGGACAGGGGAGACTACGAGCAGTACTTC
. | TRBJ1-2 | 13 | TRBD1 | TRBV29-1 | CSVLTGDDYGYTF | TGCAGCGTGTTGACAGGGGACGACTATGGCTACACCTTC
. | TRBJ2-3 | 14 | TRBD1 | TRBV19 | CASSGTGGTDTQYF | TGTGCCAGTTCAGGGACAGGGGGCACAGATACGCAGTATTTT
. | TRBJ2-5 | 16 | TRBD2 | TRBV6-5 | CASSYGGLAGGRTQYF | TGTGCCAGCAGTTACGGGGGACTAGCGGGGGGAAGGACCCAGTACTTC
. | TRBJ2-5 | 11 | TRBD2 | TRBV20-1 | CSGLAGETQYF | TGCAGCGGACTAGCGGGAGAGACCCAGTACTTC
. | TRBJ1-2 | 15 | TRBD1 | TRBV29-1 | CSVGGRDSESYGYTF | TGCAGCGTTGGGGGCCGGGACAGTGAATCCTATGGCTACACCTTC
. | TRBJ1-4 | 13 | . | TRBV6-5 | CASRRAGQEKLFF | TGTGCCAGCAGGAGGGCCGGGCAGGAAAAACTGTTTTTT
. | TRBJ2-5 | 12 | . | TRBV5-1 | CASSLALETQYF | TGCGCCAGCAGCTTGGCCTTGGAGACCCAGTACTTC
once | TRBJ1-5 | 17 | TRBD1 | TRBV28 | CASSLATIQGYRQPQHF | TGTGCCAGCAGTTTGGCTACGATACAGGGGTATCGTCAGCCCCAGCATTTT
once | TRBJ2-3 | 14 | . | TRBV6-5 | CASSPLRGSDTQYF | TGTGCCAGCAGTCCCCTGCGAGGGTCAGATACGCAGTATTTT
. | TRBJ2-5 | 13 | . | TRBV9 | CASSSGSAETQYF | TGTGCCAGCAGCTCCGGGAGTGCAGAGACCCAGTACTTC